A single sample is the source of the 7 T cell receptor beta chains below, sequenced in a study of T cells after yellow fever vaccination. TCRdb re-called the 5' RACE reads with MiXCR, one entry per CDR3 protein. The sample includes about 53,000 distinct CDR3 sequences, 5.7% of them seen just once. The sequences come from PBMCs, either bulk or a sorted T-cell subset (CD4+, CD8+, memory, or dextramer-sorted; not recorded which), collected on the day of the yellow fever booster vaccination. Receptors originate from a young man who received the YFV17D yellow fever vaccine.

This clonotype appeared many times. The CDR3 is CASSLWGGEEAHEQYF. CDR3 sequence (DNA): TGTGCCAGCAGTTTGTGGGGAGGGGAGGAGGCCCACGAGCAGTACTTC. This chain connects TRBV12-3 or TRBV12-4 to TRBJ2-7; 7 positions match TRBD2. CDR3 size: 16 residues. Trimming took 3 bases from V and 5 from J; bases not matched to a gene: 13.

The V call is TRBV18, the J call TRBJ1-5, with 9 bases that match TRBD1. The V segment lost 3 bases and the J segment 0 bases; nucleotides outside the gene matches: 9. CDR3 length: 18 amino acids. CDR1 and CDR2 (germline): KGHSH, LQKENI. The CDR3 sequence: CASSPIGTGLYSNQPQHF. The CDR3 DNA sequence: TGTGCCAGCTCACCCATCGGGACAGGGCTATATAGCAATCAGCCCCAGCATTTT. Full variable domain (outside the CDR3, taken from reference TRBV18 and TRBJ1-5): NAGVMQNPRHLVRRRGQEARLRCSPMKGHSHVYWYRQLPEEGLKFMVYLQKENIIDESGMPKERFSAEFPKEGPSILRIQQVVRGDSAAYFCASSPIGTGLYSNQPQHFGDGTRLSIL.

At least ten counts were recorded for this clonotype. The gene calls are TRBV5-1 and TRBJ2-5; 10 positions match TRBD1. CDR1 is SGHRS, CDR2 YFSETQ, per germline. The CDR3 has 16 residues. With V trimmed by 2 bases and J by 5 bases, 9 bases remained unmatched. The CDR3 is CASSFKPDRGSETQYF. CDR3 in DNA: TGCGCCAGCAGCTTCAAACCGGACAGGGGGTCGGAGACCCAGTACTTC.

The V call is TRBV6-2 or TRBV6-3, the J call TRBJ1-4; D possibly corresponds to TRBD1 (6 bases). CDR3 length: 16 residues. CDR1 MNHEY and CDR2 SVGEGT come from the germline V gene. The V end was cut by 0 bases, the J end by 7 bases, with 15 bases between. In DNA form, the CDR3 reads TGTGCCAGCAGTTACTCGCCAGGGGAAGTGATTGAAAAACTGTTTTTT. Protein product: CASSYSPGEVIEKLFF.

This clonotype was counted at least ten times. The gene calls are TRBV5-1 and TRBJ2-3; perhaps TRBD2 as D (5 bases). The CDR3 has 15 residues. The V end lost 1 base, the J end lost 4 bases, and 13 bases lay between the germline ends. Germline V CDR1 and CDR2: SGHRS, YFSETQ. CDR3 sequence reads: CASSLTVQAADTQYF. Written as DNA, the CDR3 is TGCGCCAGCAGCTTGACAGTCCAAGCGGCAGATACGCAGTATTTT. The complete variable domain, with remaining parts taken from reference TRBV5-1 and TRBJ2-3, reads KAGVTQTPRYLIKTRGQQVTLSCSPISGHRSVSWYQQTPGQGLQFLFEYFSETQRNKGNFPGRFSGRQFSNSRSEMNVSTLELGDSALYLCASSLTVQAADTQYFGPGTRLTVL.

This clonotype was seen a handful of times. V is TRBV29-1 and J is TRBJ2-3, with TRBD2 identical over 7 bases. Germline V gene data show CDR1 as SQVTM and CDR2 as ANQGSEA. The CDR3 runs to 19 residues. The J segment lost 0 bases and the V segment lost 6 bases, leaving 21 bases of the junction unmatched. CDR3 in amino acids: CSVGGTVGGRTTSTDTQYF. The CDR3 DNA reads as TGCAGCGTCGGGGGGACGGTGGGGGGACGGACGACTAGCACAGATACGCAGTATTTT.

The chain links TRBV7-9 to TRBJ1-2; TRBD1 might be the D (6 bases). The CDR3 has 15 residues. Germline values: CDR1 SEHNR, CDR2 FQNEAQ (reference sequence). The V end lost 5 bases, the J end lost 1 base, and 14 bases lay between the germline ends. Written as DNA, the CDR3 is TGTGCCAGCAGCCCCCGGGACATTTTTAACTATGGCTACACCTTC. This translates into CASSPRDIFNYGYTF.